The 16 T cell receptor beta chains given below trace back to one sample, sequenced in a study of T cells in Graves' hyperthyroidism and ophthalmopathy. Researchers amplified the TCR beta CDR3 regions from RNA transcripts. The HTBI primer set drove a first-round RT-PCR of the TCR CDR3. TCRdb re-analysed the multiplex PCR reads in MiXCR, keeping a single row per CDR3 protein. Among some 690,000 distinct CDR3 sequences, about 18% were seen once, and the ten largest hold roughly a sixth. Specimen: blood. The source is a man aged 45-60 years with Graves' hyperthyroidism.

The chain uses TRBV29-1 and TRBJ2-7, with TRBD2 matching 7 bases. Trimming took 5 bases from V and 0 from J; bases not matched to a gene: 7. Germline V gene lookup returns CDR1 SQVTM and CDR2 ANQGSEA. This CDR3 spans 14 amino acids. The CDR3 coding sequence is TGCAGCGTTCGACTAGCTGTGAGCTCCTACGAGCAGTACTTC. It translates to CSVRLAVSSYEQYF.

This clonotype was counted at least ten times. J is TRBJ2-3 and V is TRBV10-3, with D possibly TRBD1 on 6 matching bases. V lost 10 bases and J lost 7, with 21 bases in between. Germline V gene lookup returns CDR1 ENHRY and CDR2 SYGVKD. This CDR3 contains 14 residues. In nucleotides, the CDR3 is TGTGCCACCAGACCAACAGGGAACGTAAATACGCAGTATTTT. It encodes CATRPTGNVNTQYF.

The V call is TRBV30, the J call TRBJ1-5; 8 bases align to TRBD1. The J segment lost 7 bases and the V segment lost 1 base, leaving 3 bases of the junction unmatched. Germline V gene lookup returns CDR1 GTSNPN and CDR2 SVGIG (reference sequence). The CDR3 is 13 amino acids. The CDR3 DNA reads TGTGCCTGGAGTGCAGGGGGCGGACAGCCCCAGCATTTT. The encoded protein is CAWSAGGGQPQHF. Together with reference TRBV30 and TRBJ1-5, the CDR3 gives the full variable domain: SQTIHQWPATLVQPVGSPLSLECTVEGTSNPNLYWYRQAAGRGLQLLFYSVGIGQISSEVPQNLSASRPQDRQFILSSKKLLLSDSGFYLCAWSAGGGQPQHFGDGTRLSIL.

This clonotype was found many times. The chain is built from TRBV29-1 and TRBJ2-1; D not resolved. This CDR3 comprises 11 residues. Per germline, CDR1 SQVTM and CDR2 ANQGSEA. V gave up 4 bases and J gave up 6 bases, with 7 bases separating them. The CDR3: CSVAYPNEQFF. CDR3 nucleotides: TGCAGCGTTGCCTACCCCAATGAGCAGTTCTTC.

V usage is TRBV30 and J usage is TRBJ1-5; D uncertain. Germline CDR1 and CDR2: GTSNPN and SVGIG (reference sequence). This CDR3 is 13 amino acids long. Trimming took off 0 bases at V and 2 bases at J, with 5 bases between the two ends. In DNA form, the CDR3 reads TGTGCCTGGAGTGTTGCCGGCAATCAGCCCCAGCATTTT. Residues: CAWSVAGNQPQHF. The full variable domain, with the rest looked up from reference TRBV30 and TRBJ1-5, is SQTIHQWPATLVQPVGSPLSLECTVEGTSNPNLYWYRQAAGRGLQLLFYSVGIGQISSEVPQNLSASRPQDRQFILSSKKLLLSDSGFYLCAWSVAGNQPQHFGDGTRLSIL.

This clonotype came up many times. The chain combines TRBV6-2 or TRBV6-3 with TRBJ2-7, with D possibly TRBD1 on 6 matching bases. V was pared by 2 bases and J by 1 base, with 12 bases between. The germline V gene encodes CDR1 MNHEY and CDR2 SVGEGT. The CDR3 runs to 15 residues. The CDR3 sequence is CASSYDQDSSYEQYF. The DNA of the CDR3 is TGTGCCAGCAGTTACGATCAGGACAGTTCCTACGAGCAGTACTTC.

This clonotype was recorded many times. V usage is TRBV3-1 and J usage is TRBJ2-5, with 14 bases aligning to TRBD2. Germline V gene lookup returns CDR1 LGHDT and CDR2 YNNKEL (reference sequence). V lost 2 bases to trimming and J lost 4 bases; unmatched junction nucleotides: 3. The CDR3 contains 16 residues. Written as DNA, the CDR3 is TGTGCCAGCAGCCAACGAGGGACTAGCGGGAGAGAGACCCAGTACTTC. Its translation: CASSQRGTSGRETQYF.

With respect to this clonotype: A much larger clone sits a single nucleotide away, making a read error possible. This sequence joins TRBV25-1 and TRBJ2-5; a weak D match, TRBD1 (5 bases). CDR3 length: 15 residues. CDR1 is MGHDK and CDR2 is SYGVNS in the germline V gene. CDR3 DNA: TGTGCCGGCAGTGAATTCCCCAGGGTGGAGGAGACCCAGTACTTC. Residues: CAGSEFPRVEETQYF.

This clonotype was detected only a few times. V and J are TRBV30 and TRBJ2-7, with D unresolved. Trimming removed 3 bases at V and 3 bases at J, with 9 bases between. Germline CDR1 and CDR2: GTSNPN and SVGIG (reference sequence). The CDR3 spans 12 residues. CDR3: CAWSLTYYEQYF. The CDR3 DNA reads TGTGCCTGGAGCCTGACTTACTACGAGCAGTACTTC. Full variable domain (rest looked up from reference TRBV30 and TRBJ2-7): SQTIHQWPATLVQPVGSPLSLECTVEGTSNPNLYWYRQAAGRGLQLLFYSVGIGQISSEVPQNLSASRPQDRQFILSSKKLLLSDSGFYLCAWSLTYYEQYFGPGTRLTVT.

This clonotype was seen more than once but under ten times. This chain links TRBV19 with TRBJ2-2, with D possibly being TRBD1 (7 bases). Trimming stripped 8 bases from V and 4 bases from J, with 20 bases between. CDR3 length equals 16 residues. Germline CDR1 is LNHDA and CDR2 is SQIVND (reference sequence). The CDR3, as DNA: TGTGCCAGTTATGCCCGGGGGACAGCCTTCACCGGGGAGCTGTTTTTT. It specifies CASYARGTAFTGELFF.

The genes are TRBV5-6 and TRBJ2-1, with a weak D call TRBD1 (5 bases). The CDR3 length is 16 residues. Per the germline V gene, CDR1 is SGHDT and CDR2 is YYEEEE. Trimming shortened V by 0 bases and J by 15 bases, and 25 bases separated the two germline ends. In DNA, the CDR3 is TGTGCCAGCAGCTTGGATCCCGTCTTGATCAGGGAATGTGTGTTCTTC. It encodes CASSLDPVLIRECVFF.

The chain has TRBV6-5 and TRBJ2-6; the match to TRBD1 covers 7 bases. This CDR3 is 17 amino acids long. V shed 2 bases, J shed 0 bases, and the junction held 4 bases outside the gene matches. The germline V gene encodes CDR1 MNHEY and CDR2 SVGAGI. The CDR3 is CASSYRGLFSGANVLTF. The CDR3 DNA follows: TGTGCCAGCAGTTACAGGGGGCTTTTCTCTGGGGCCAACGTCCTGACTTTC.

The rearrangement uses TRBV15 and TRBJ2-7, with a weak D call TRBD2 (6 bases). CDR3 size: 14 residues. V dropped 1 base and J dropped 2 bases, with 9 bases sitting between them. Germline CDR1 and CDR2: LNHNV and YYDKDF (reference sequence). DNA for the CDR3: TGTGCCACCAGCAGAGGCGGGGAAGCCTACGAGCAGTACTTC. Its translation is CATSRGGEAYEQYF.

DNA of the CDR3: TGTGCCAGCAGCTTCCTCGGCGCGAGGGGAAGCAATGAGCAGTTCTTC. Protein: CASSFLGARGSNEQFF. V is TRBV7-9 and J is TRBJ2-1, with D tentatively TRBD1 or TRBD2 (5 bases each). CDR1 and CDR2 (germline): SEHNR, FQNEAQ (reference sequence). This CDR3 region has 16 residues. V lost 3 bases to trimming and J lost 6 bases, with 18 bases between them.

This clonotype was observed at least ten times. The rearrangement joins TRBV6-1 to TRBJ2-7; D may be TRBD1 (7 bases). Germline assignment: CDR1 MNHNS and CDR2 SASEGT. CDR3 length: 17 residues. Trimming shortened V by 5 bases and J by 3 bases, and 23 bases separated the two germline ends. The chain's CDR3 is CASSLALAGQIHYEQYF. The CDR3 DNA follows: TGTGCCAGCAGTCTAGCTTTGGCGGGACAGATACACTACGAGCAGTACTTC.

This clonotype was observed a handful of times. The chain recombines TRBV19 with TRBJ2-2; D ambiguous. CDR1 LNHDA and CDR2 SQIVND come from the germline V gene (reference sequence). Trimming took 7 bases from V and 7 from J, leaving 19 bases between them. This CDR3 has 15 residues. The CDR3, as DNA: TGTGCCAGTACAAAACCCGGGCCATTGGACGGGGAGCTGTTTTTT. Its protein product is CASTKPGPLDGELFF.